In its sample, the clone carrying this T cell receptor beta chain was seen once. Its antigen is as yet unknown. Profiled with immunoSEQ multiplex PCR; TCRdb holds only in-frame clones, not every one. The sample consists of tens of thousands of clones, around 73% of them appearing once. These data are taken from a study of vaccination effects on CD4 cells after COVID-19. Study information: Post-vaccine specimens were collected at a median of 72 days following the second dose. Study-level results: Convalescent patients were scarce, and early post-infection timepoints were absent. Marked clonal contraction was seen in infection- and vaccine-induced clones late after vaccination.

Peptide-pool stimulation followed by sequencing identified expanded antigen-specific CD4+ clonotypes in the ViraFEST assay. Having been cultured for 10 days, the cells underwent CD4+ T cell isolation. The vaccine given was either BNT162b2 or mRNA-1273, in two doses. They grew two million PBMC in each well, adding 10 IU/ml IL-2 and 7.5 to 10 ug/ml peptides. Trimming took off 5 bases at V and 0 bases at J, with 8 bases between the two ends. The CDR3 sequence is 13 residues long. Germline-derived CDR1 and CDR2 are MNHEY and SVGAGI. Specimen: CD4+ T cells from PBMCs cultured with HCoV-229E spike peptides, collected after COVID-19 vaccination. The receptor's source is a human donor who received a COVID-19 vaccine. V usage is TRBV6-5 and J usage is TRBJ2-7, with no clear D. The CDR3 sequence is CASSPPGSYEQYV. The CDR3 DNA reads TGTGCCAGCAGTCCCCCAGGCTCCTACGAGCAGTACGTC.